In this sample, the clone carrying this TCR beta chain turned up once. This CDR3 is built from 11 residues. The V end was cut by 3 bases, the J end by 10 bases, with 10 bases between. Germline lookup yields CDR1 SGHAT and CDR2 FQNNGV. This record belongs to a study of blood T cell repertoires in COVID-19. Overall study: Specimens from acute and convalescent COVID-19 originated in the United States, Italy and Spain. Sample material is recorded as cDNA or gDNA derived from T cells, B-cell-depleted T cells, or PBMCs.

TCRdb keeps only in-frame clones here, not all; method: immunoSEQ multiplex PCR. The data show about 260,000 clones, around 82% seen once. This clonotype was sampled from a woman between 45 and 60 years old who had recovered from COVID-19. J is TRBJ2-7 and V is TRBV11-2; tentatively, D is TRBD2 (5 bases). Sequenced material: peripheral blood. The CDR3 protein is CASSFPGIQYF. The CDR3 DNA reads TGTGCCAGCAGCTTTCCCGGGATTCAGTACTTC.